A single sample gave rise to the 10 T cell receptor beta chains below, sequenced in a study of T cells in Graves' hyperthyroidism and ophthalmopathy. RNA transcripts provided the source from which TCR beta CDR3 regions were amplified. In the first-round RT-PCR of the TCR CDR3, the HTBI primer set was used. TCRdb ran MiXCR on the multiplex PCR reads and lists one entry per CDR3 protein. The sample lists under 350,000 distinct CDR3 sequences, approximately 15% occurring once. The source material was blood. All receptors come from a woman between 40 and 55 years old with Graves' ophthalmopathy.

This clonotype was observed at least ten times. The chain recombines TRBV28 with TRBJ1-5, with D possibly being TRBD1 (6 bases). CDR3 length: 13 residues. Germline lookup yields CDR1 MDHEN and CDR2 SYDVKM. V was trimmed by 10 bases and J by 1 base, leaving 11 bases between them. For the CDR3, the DNA is TGTGCCATAACAGGGACCAGCAATCAGCCCCAGCATTTT. It yields the protein CAITGTSNQPQHF. Variable domain in full (rest from reference TRBV28 and TRBJ1-5): DVKVTQSSRYLVKRTGEKVFLECVQDMDHENMFWYRQDPGLGLRLIYFSYDVKMKEKGDIPEGYSVSREKKERFSLILESASTNQTSMYLCAITGTSNQPQHFGDGTRLSIL.

This clonotype was seen at least ten times. The gene calls are TRBV5-6 and TRBJ1-1, with D perhaps TRBD1 (5 bases). V was shortened by 4 bases and J by 4 bases, with 11 bases between the two germline ends. Germline lookup yields CDR1 SGHDT and CDR2 YYEEEE. The CDR3 contains 13 residues. The DNA for the CDR3 is TGTGCCAGCAGCCTCGAAGGGGCCACTGAAGCTTTCTTT. It is translated as CASSLEGATEAFF. The full variable domain, with the rest looked up from reference TRBV5-6 and TRBJ1-1, is DAGVTQSPTHLIKTRGQQVTLRCSPKSGHDTVSWYQQALGQGPQFIFQYYEEEERQRGNFPDRFSGHQFPNYSSELNVNALLLGDSALYLCASSLEGATEAFFGQGTRLTVV.

This clonotype was seen many times. The chain carries TRBV28 and TRBJ2-1; 10 bases fit TRBD1. This CDR3 region has 15 residues. Per germline, CDR1 MDHEN and CDR2 SYDVKM. Trimming took 3 bases from V and 7 from J; bases not matched to a gene: 6. CDR3 region: CASSLGTGVGNEQFF. The CDR3 DNA is TGTGCCAGCAGTTTGGGGACAGGGGTTGGGAATGAGCAGTTCTTC.

This clonotype was picked up many times. V is TRBV7-9 and J is TRBJ2-7; D is perhaps TRBD1 (5 bases). The CDR3 totals 15 residues. Trimming pared 5 bases from V and 2 bases from J, leaving 16 bases between. Germline CDR1 and CDR2: SEHNR and FQNEAQ (reference sequence). CDR3 sequence reads: CASSTAGHPTYEQYF. CDR3 in DNA: TGTGCCAGCAGCACTGCCGGACACCCGACCTACGAGCAGTACTTC.

The chain combines TRBV13 with TRBJ2-7, with TRBD2 matching over 7 bases. This CDR3 is built from 14 residues. After removal of 5 bases from V and 6 bases from J, the junction contained 10 bases not matched to a gene. CDR1 and CDR2 from the germline V gene are PRHDT and FYEKMQ (reference sequence). In DNA form, the CDR3 reads TGTGCCAGCAGCCCCGGACTAGACGACACCGAGCAGTACTTC. It encodes CASSPGLDDTEQYF.

This clonotype has just a few counts. The chain employs TRBV6-1 and TRBJ2-7; no firm D call. Trimming removed 5 bases at V and 2 bases at J, with 7 bases between. CDR3 size: 12 residues. Per the germline V gene, CDR1 is MNHNS and CDR2 is SASEGT. CDR3 nucleotides: TGTGCCAGCAGTTTTTCGGCCTACGAGCAGTACTTC. Its translation is CASSFSAYEQYF.

The sample holds many counts of this clonotype. The V and J genes are TRBV6-2 or TRBV6-3 and TRBJ2-7; D is possibly TRBD2 (6 bases). Per the germline V gene, CDR1 is MNHEY and CDR2 is SVGEGT. The length of the CDR3 is 16 residues. V lost 0 bases, J lost 3 bases, and 15 bases lay in between. DNA of the CDR3: TGTGCCAGCAGTTACTCGACCCGGGCCGGGGGCTACGAGCAGTACTTC. Protein product: CASSYSTRAGGYEQYF.

This clonotype was detected ten times or more. CDR3 sequence (DNA): TGTGCCAGCAGTTTTGACCCGACCGACTATGGCTACACCTTC. It specifies CASSFDPTDYGYTF. The chain carries TRBV12-3 or TRBV12-4 and TRBJ1-2; D gene ambiguous. This CDR3 is built from 14 residues. V lost 3 bases and J 3 bases, leaving 11 bases between the germline ends.

The genes are TRBV6-1 and TRBJ2-2; TRBD1 is a possible D gene (5 bases). Germline V gives CDR1 MNHNS, CDR2 SASEGT. This CDR3 contains 14 residues. The V gene lost 6 bases and the J gene lost 4 bases, with 12 bases spanning the gap. CDR3 in amino acids: CASRTRASTGELFF. CDR3 sequence (DNA): TGTGCCAGCAGGACCAGGGCGAGCACCGGGGAGCTGTTTTTT.

The chain employs TRBV7-6 and TRBJ2-7; unclear D gene. Germline-derived CDR1 and CDR2 are SGHVS and FNYEAQ. The V gene lost 1 base and the J gene lost 7 bases, with 11 bases spanning the gap. The CDR3 has 13 residues. CDR3 bases: TGTGCCAGCAGCTTAGACTCCTGGTGGGAGCAGTACTTC. Translated, it gives CASSLDSWWEQYF.